Each of the 5 T cell receptor beta chains below was sequenced from the same sample in a study of cytomegalovirus exposure and HLA in healthy donors. Researchers ran the PCR with 60 Vbeta and 13 Jbeta primers. The protocol was immunoSEQ multiplex PCR, while the TCRdb copy is restricted to in-frame clones and leaves out a portion. In the table there are about 95,000 clones, 60% to 85% of which are singletons. Sequenced sample: PBMCs. Source of these receptors: a woman between 40 and 50 years old in good health and CMV-seronegative.

The chain carries TRBV6-6 and TRBJ1-1; tentatively, D is TRBD1 (6 bases). The CDR3 loop spans 13 amino acids. Germline values: CDR1 MNHNY, CDR2 SVGAGI (reference sequence). V was clipped by 6 bases and J by 3 bases, with 11 bases between them. CDR3 sequence: CASRTGSHTEAFF. The CDR3 bases are TGTGCCAGCAGGACAGGTTCTCACACTGAAGCTTTCTTT.

This clone was detected once. The junction departs from the called germline gene at one end, perhaps through a read error. V and J are TRBV12-5 and TRBJ1-6, with D unresolved. The V gene's germline CDR1 is LGHNT and CDR2 FRNRAP. This CDR3 comprises 15 residues. The DNA of the CDR3 is TGTGCTAGTGGTTTTGCGGGGTCTTATAATCCACCCCTCCACTTT. Amino acid sequence: CASGFAGSYNPPLHF. Full variable domain (remainder filled in from reference TRBV12-5 and TRBJ1-6): DARVTQTPRHKVTEMGQEVTMRCQPILGHNTVFWYRQTMMQGLELLAYFRNRAPLDDSGMPKDRFSAEMPDATLATLKIQPSEPRDSAVYFCASGFAGSYNPPLHFGNGTRLTVT.

This chain links TRBV7-2 with TRBJ1-2, with no clear D. The germline V gene encodes CDR1 SGHTA and CDR2 FQGNSA. V was trimmed by 5 bases and J by 5 bases, leaving 18 bases between them. The CDR3 is 15 residues long. CDR3 in DNA: TGTGCCAGCAGCCCCTTCGCGGGCCAGGTGTATGGCTACACCTTC. It encodes CASSPFAGQVYGYTF.

This chain links TRBV6-6 with TRBJ1-3; D unclear. V lost 0 bases and J lost 0, with 9 bases in between. This CDR3 is 16 amino acids long. In germline, CDR1 is MNHNY, CDR2 SVGAGI (reference sequence). CDR3 sequence: CASSYSAKSSGNTIYF. The CDR3 coding sequence is TGTGCCAGCAGTTACTCGGCCAAATCCTCTGGAAACACCATATATTTT.

The V gene is TRBV9, the J gene TRBJ1-2; no clear D. The CDR3 is 12 residues long. Germline values: CDR1 SGDLS, CDR2 YYNGEE. The ends were cut back, 7 bases at V and 8 bases at J, with 15 bases in the middle. The CDR3 sequence: CASYGGFEGYTF. DNA of the CDR3: TGTGCCAGCTACGGAGGGTTTGAAGGCTACACCTTC. The variable domain in full, with the rest retrieved from reference TRBV9 and TRBJ1-2, is DSGVTQTPKHLITATGQRVTLRCSPRSGDLSVYWYQQSLDQGLQFLIQYYNGEERAKGNILERFSAQQFPDLHSELNLSSLELGDSALYFCASYGGFEGYTFGSGTRLTVV.